A single sample gave rise to the 24 T cell receptor beta chains below, sequenced in a study of control samples from healthy donors and cancer patients. Only in-frame clones appear in the TCRdb table, and some are missing; sequencing was by immunoSEQ multiplex PCR. This repertoire shows some 170,000 clones, about 95% found once; its top ten account for around 15%. Sequencing was performed on PBMCs. The source is a man between 60 and 70 years old with colorectal cancer.

V usage is TRBV7-9 and J usage is TRBJ1-2, with 9 nucleotides matching TRBD1. The germline gives CDR1 SEHNR, CDR2 FQNEAQ (reference sequence). There are 17 residues in the CDR3. Losses at the gene ends were 5 bases for V and 2 bases for J; bases not matched to a gene: 12. The CDR3 loop is CASSTPLRDRANYGYTF. The DNA of the CDR3 is TGTGCCAGCAGCACCCCGCTCCGGGACAGGGCAAACTATGGCTACACCTTC.

The rearrangement links TRBV6-4 to TRBJ1-1, with 7 bases that match TRBD1. Trimming at V came to 5 bases and at J to 4 bases, leaving 7 bases not matched to a gene. Germline V lookup: CDR1 MRHNA, CDR2 SNTAGT. The CDR3 consists of 14 residues. This CDR3 reads CASSQRGDSTEAFF. DNA for the CDR3: TGTGCCAGCAGTCAAAGAGGGGACAGCACTGAAGCTTTCTTT.

This chain uses TRBV7-2 with TRBJ1-1; perhaps TRBD1 as D (5 bases). Trimming pared 1 base from V and 1 base from J, leaving 10 bases between. Germline CDR1 is SGHTA and CDR2 is FQGNSA. This CDR3 has 15 amino acids. In nucleotides, the CDR3 is TGTGCCAGCAGCTTAGTAATCGGACAGAACACTGAAGCTTTCTTT. Protein product: CASSLVIGQNTEAFF. The full variable domain, in which reference TRBV7-2 and TRBJ1-1 provide the parts outside the CDR3, is GAGVSQSPSNKVTEKGKDVELRCDPISGHTALYWYRQSLGQGLEFLIYFQGNSAPDKSGLPSDRFSAERTGGSVSTLTIQRTQQEDSAVYLCASSLVIGQNTEAFFGQGTRLTVV.

The chain combines TRBV19 with TRBJ1-3; tentative D call: TRBD1 (6 bases). Germline V gives CDR1 LNHDA, CDR2 SQIVND (reference sequence). The CDR3 has 16 residues. Trimming cost V 6 bases and J 0 bases, with 15 bases left between them. DNA for the CDR3: TGTGCCAGTAGACGGGACACCTACATCTCTGGAAACACCATATATTTT. Protein sequence: CASRRDTYISGNTIYF.

The gene calls are TRBV5-1 and TRBJ2-7; 8 bases align to TRBD1. The CDR3 runs 14 residues. Trimming cost V 5 bases and J 2 bases; bases outside gene matches: 6. Germline V gene sequence: CDR1 SGHRS, CDR2 YFSETQ. CDR3 sequence reads: CASSKAQGAYEQYF. CDR3 sequence (DNA): TGCGCCAGCAGTAAAGCACAGGGGGCCTACGAGCAGTACTTC.

The V call is TRBV5-1, the J call TRBJ1-1; perhaps TRBD1 as D (6 bases). The germline gives CDR1 SGHRS, CDR2 YFSETQ. The CDR3 loop spans 14 amino acids. V was clipped by 4 bases and J by 1 base, with 11 bases between them. CDR3 amino acids: CASSRQAPNTEAFF. CDR3 DNA: TGCGCCAGCAGCCGACAGGCGCCGAACACTGAAGCTTTCTTT.

This chain joins TRBV6-5 and TRBJ1-3; D remains ambiguous. Trimming took 6 bases from V and 0 from J, leaving 6 bases between them. CDR1 is MNHEY and CDR2 is SVGAGI in the germline V gene. CDR3 length: 13 residues. Here the CDR3 DNA reads TGTGCCAGCAGGTACAGCTCTGGAAACACCATATATTTT. Amino acid sequence: CASRYSSGNTIYF.

The chain has TRBV5-4 and TRBJ2-5, with 7 bases matching TRBD1. This CDR3 comprises 13 residues. The V gene end was trimmed by 9 bases and the J gene end by 5 bases; junction bases not matched to a gene: 10. CDR1 and CDR2 (germline): SGHNT, YYREEE (reference sequence). The CDR3 bases are TGTGCCATCTTCGACAGGGTAGGGGAGACCCAGTACTTC. Its translation is CAIFDRVGETQYF.

This clone showed up just once. For the CDR3, the DNA is TGCAGCGTTGAAGATCACAGGAACAAAGGGACTGAAGCTTTCTTT. It yields the protein CSVEDHRNKGTEAFF. The chain combines TRBV29-1 with TRBJ1-1; a possible D gene is TRBD1 (5 bases). This CDR3 is 15 amino acids long. Trimming removed 0 bases at V and 5 bases at J, with 16 bases between. Germline V gene sequence: CDR1 SQVTM, CDR2 ANQGSEA.

On this clone itself: This sample also contains other DNA sequences that code for the same CDR3. V gene TRBV19 combines with J gene TRBJ1-5; 7 bases line up with TRBD1. This CDR3 is built from 13 residues. CDR1 LNHDA and CDR2 SQIVND come from the germline V gene (reference sequence). J gave up 6 bases and V 3 bases, and 2 bases lay outside the gene matches. The DNA for the CDR3 is TGTGCCAGTAGTATCGCAGGGGGTCAGCCCCAGCATTTT. This gives the protein CASSIAGGQPQHF.

This clone was seen a single time. The V gene is TRBV4-1, the J gene TRBJ2-3, with 11 bases aligning to TRBD2. Per germline, CDR1 MGHRA and CDR2 YSYEKL. The V gene end was trimmed by 0 bases and the J gene end by 5 bases; junction bases not matched to a gene: 7. CDR3 length: 17 amino acids. DNA for the CDR3: TGCGCCAGCAGCCAAGAACCCCCTAGCGGGGGGATAGATACGCAGTATTTT. Its translation: CASSQEPPSGGIDTQYF.

The CDR3, as DNA: TGTGCCAGCTCACCCTCCAAAGAAGAAGCTTTCTTT. Translating it yields CASSPSKEEAFF. V usage is TRBV18 and J usage is TRBJ1-1; D remains unclear. There are 12 residues in the CDR3. Germline CDR1 and CDR2: KGHSH and LQKENI. Trimming pared 3 bases from V and 8 bases from J, leaving 10 bases between.

This sequence joins TRBV24-1 and TRBJ2-5; D ambiguous. Trimming cost V 3 bases and J 2 bases, with 9 bases left between them. The CDR3 loop spans 14 amino acids. Germline CDR1 KGHDR, CDR2 SFDVKD. The CDR3 DNA is TGTGCCACCAGTGATCCCGGCAGACAAGAGACCCAGTACTTC. Protein product: CATSDPGRQETQYF.

This chain connects TRBV6-5 to TRBJ2-7; the match to TRBD1 covers 8 bases. The CDR3 sequence is 15 residues long. The V and J ends lost 0 bases and 3 bases, in that order; junction bases with no gene match: 4. Germline values: CDR1 MNHEY, CDR2 SVGAGI. The CDR3, as DNA: TGTGCCAGCAGTTACTCGGAGACAGGGGACTACGAGCAGTACTTC. Its protein product is CASSYSETGDYEQYF.

Written as DNA, the CDR3 is TGTGCCATCGCCGGAGGGGATAGCAATCAGCCCCAGCATTTT. It is translated as CAIAGGDSNQPQHF. This sequence joins TRBV10-3 and TRBJ1-5; D is possibly TRBD1 (5 bases). V was shortened by 8 bases and J by 0 bases, with 11 bases between the two germline ends. CDR3 length equals 14 residues. Looked up from germline, CDR1 is ENHRY and CDR2 is SYGVKD.

This sequence joins TRBV6-2 or TRBV6-3 and TRBJ1-5; D remains ambiguous. The CDR3 sequence is 13 residues long. CDR1 is MNHEY and CDR2 is SVGEGT in the germline V gene. V was cut by 1 base and J by 3 bases, with 4 bases left in between. CDR3 DNA: TGTGCCAGCAGTTACTGGGACAATCAGCCCCAGCATTTT. This encodes CASSYWDNQPQHF.

The J gene is TRBJ2-2, the V gene TRBV9; 8 bases fit TRBD1. V lost 0 bases and J lost 7; bases outside the gene matches: 5. Germline values: CDR1 SGDLS, CDR2 YYNGEE. This CDR3 is built from 15 residues. The CDR3 bases are TGTGCCAGCAGCGTAGCGCAGGGGGCCGGCGGGGAGCTGTTTTTT. Translating gives CASSVAQGAGGELFF.

This clone was seen just once. V and J are TRBV6-2 or TRBV6-3 and TRBJ1-5; D ambiguous. In germline, CDR1 is MNHEY, CDR2 SVGEGT. V was clipped by 2 bases and J by 4 bases, with 6 bases between them. The CDR3 covers 13 residues. CDR3 nucleotide sequence: TGTGCCAGCAGTTACGCGGGGAATCAGCCCCAGCATTTT. This gives the protein CASSYAGNQPQHF.

The chain combines TRBV10-3 with TRBJ2-1, with unresolved D. This CDR3 has 15 residues. Germline loops: CDR1 ENHRY, CDR2 SYGVKD. V lost 5 bases to trimming and J lost 8 bases, with 19 bases between them. The DNA of the CDR3 is TGTGCCATCAGTCCCTCCCCGGACCCCCCAGATGAGCAGTTCTTC. This encodes CAISPSPDPPDEQFF.

The chain joins TRBV9 to TRBJ1-2; 9 bases match TRBD1. The germline V gene encodes CDR1 SGDLS and CDR2 YYNGEE. Trimming removed 4 bases from V and 8 bases from J; junction bases left unmatched: 15. The CDR3 contains 16 residues. The CDR3: CASSPRRTGEAGGYTF. The CDR3 nucleotides read TGTGCCAGCAGCCCAAGGCGGACAGGGGAGGCGGGCGGCTACACCTTC.

This chain links TRBV9 with TRBJ2-5, with D tentatively TRBD2 (6 bases). Germline loops: CDR1 SGDLS, CDR2 YYNGEE. V lost 6 bases to trimming and J lost 5 bases, with 14 bases between them. The length of the CDR3 is 13 residues. The CDR3 reads CASKGAGQETQYF. The CDR3 bases are TGTGCCAGCAAGGGCGCGGGGCAGGAGACCCAGTACTTC.

The chain has TRBV9 and TRBJ2-2; TRBD2 aligns across 9 bases. The CDR3 spans 15 residues. V lost 4 bases and J lost 6; bases outside the gene matches: 7. Germline V lookup: CDR1 SGDLS, CDR2 YYNGEE. The CDR3 nucleotides are TGTGCCAGCAGCCTCAGTGGCGGGGGGGCCGGGGAGCTGTTTTTT. This gives the protein CASSLSGGGAGELFF.

The chain joins TRBV9 to TRBJ2-2, with no clear D. The germline V gene encodes CDR1 SGDLS and CDR2 YYNGEE. This CDR3 region has 11 residues. The germline V and J ends were trimmed by 2 bases and 5 bases, with 1 base remaining between them. CDR3 loop: CASSVTGELFF. DNA for the CDR3: TGTGCCAGCAGCGTGACCGGGGAGCTGTTTTTT.

CDR3 loop: CASSSGTENTEAFF. The CDR3 region has the DNA TGCGCCAGCAGCTCCGGGACAGAGAACACTGAAGCTTTCTTT. The chain couples TRBV5-1 to TRBJ1-1; 7 bases are shared with TRBD1. The trim removed 3 bases at V and 1 base at J, leaving 3 bases unmatched. CDR1 and CDR2 (germline): SGHRS, YFSETQ. The CDR3 is made up of 14 amino acids.